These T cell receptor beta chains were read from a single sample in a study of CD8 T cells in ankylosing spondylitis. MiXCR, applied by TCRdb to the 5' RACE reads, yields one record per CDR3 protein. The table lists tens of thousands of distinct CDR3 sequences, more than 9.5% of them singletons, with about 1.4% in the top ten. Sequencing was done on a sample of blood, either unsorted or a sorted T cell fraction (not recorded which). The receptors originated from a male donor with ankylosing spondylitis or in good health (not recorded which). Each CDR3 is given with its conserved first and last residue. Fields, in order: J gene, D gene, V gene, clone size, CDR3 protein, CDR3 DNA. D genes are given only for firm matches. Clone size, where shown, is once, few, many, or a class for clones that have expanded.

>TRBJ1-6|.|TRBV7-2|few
CASSLAVTGNSPLHF
TGTGCCAGCAGCTTAGCCGTCACAGGGAACTCACCCCTCCACTTT
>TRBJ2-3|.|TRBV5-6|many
CASSPFGETTSTDTQYF
TGTGCCAGCAGCCCGTTCGGGGAGACGACTAGCACAGATACGCAGTATTTT
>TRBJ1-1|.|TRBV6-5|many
CASSFRQIDTEAFF
TGTGCCAGCAGTTTTCGACAGATAGACACTGAAGCTTTCTTT
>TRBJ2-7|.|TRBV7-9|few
CASSQAGEQYF
TGTGCCAGCAGCCAGGCAGGGGAGCAGTACTTC
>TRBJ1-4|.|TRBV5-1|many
CASSPYQDVGEKLFF
TGCGCCAGCAGCCCTTACCAGGATGTCGGTGAAAAACTGTTTTTT
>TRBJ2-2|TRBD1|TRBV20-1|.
CSASPHRGTGELFF
TGCAGTGCTTCGCCCCACAGGGGAACCGGGGAGCTGTTTTTT
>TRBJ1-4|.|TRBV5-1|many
CASSLEAGEGEKLFF
TGCGCCAGCAGCTTGGAGGCAGGGGAGGGAGAAAAACTGTTTTTT
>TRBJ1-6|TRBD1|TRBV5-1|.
CASSLDFGTANSPLHF
TGCGCCAGCAGCTTGGATTTCGGGACAGCCAATTCACCCCTCCACTTT
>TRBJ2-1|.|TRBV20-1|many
CSARPVGRINNEQFF
TGCAGTGCTAGGCCGGTGGGGCGTATTAACAATGAGCAGTTCTTC
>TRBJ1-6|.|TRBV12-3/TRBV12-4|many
CASRPGIGSPLHF
TGTGCCAGCAGGCCAGGGATCGGCTCACCCCTCCACTTT
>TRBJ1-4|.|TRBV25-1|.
CASSEYGGEKLFF
TGTGCCAGCAGTGAATACGGGGGAGAAAAACTGTTTTTT
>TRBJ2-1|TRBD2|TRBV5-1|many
CASSLFRAGVNNEQFF
TGCGCCAGCAGCTTGTTTAGGGCGGGGGTCAACAATGAGCAGTTCTTC
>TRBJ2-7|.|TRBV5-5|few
CASRNTGTYEQYF
TGTGCCAGCAGGAATACAGGGACCTACGAGCAGTACTTC
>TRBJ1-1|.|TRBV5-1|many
CASSFGNTEAFF
TGCGCCAGCAGCTTTGGGAACACTGAAGCTTTCTTT
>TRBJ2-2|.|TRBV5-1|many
CASSLDRTGELFF
TGCGCCAGCAGCTTAGACAGAACCGGGGAGCTGTTTTTT
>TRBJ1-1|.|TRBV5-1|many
CASSLALSHTEAFF
TGCGCCAGCAGCTTGGCCTTATCTCACACTGAAGCTTTCTTT
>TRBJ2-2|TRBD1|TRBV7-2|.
CASSPGQGGTGELFF
TGTGCCAGCAGCCCCGGACAGGGGGGGACCGGGGAGCTGTTTTTT
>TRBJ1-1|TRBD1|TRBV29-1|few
CSVRDRPHTEAFF
TGCAGCGTTCGGGACAGGCCACACACTGAAGCTTTCTTT
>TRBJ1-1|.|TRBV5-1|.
CASSWTNGRNTEAFF
TGCGCCAGCAGCTGGACAAACGGTAGAAACACTGAAGCTTTCTTT
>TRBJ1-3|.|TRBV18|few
CASSPIVDGNTIYF
TGTGCCAGCTCACCAATTGTCGACGGGAACACCATATATTTT
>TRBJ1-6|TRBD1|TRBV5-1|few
CASRTGSSYNSPLHF
TGCGCCAGCAGGACAGGGAGTTCCTATAATTCACCCCTCCACTTT
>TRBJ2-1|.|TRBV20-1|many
CSARDQRGSYNEQFF
TGCAGTGCTAGAGATCAACGGGGCTCCTACAATGAGCAGTTCTTC
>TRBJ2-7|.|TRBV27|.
CASSLMLGGEQYF
TGTGCCAGCAGTTTAATGTTGGGGGGCGAGCAGTACTTC
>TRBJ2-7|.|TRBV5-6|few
CASSLTGKGYEQYF
TGTGCCAGCAGCTTGACAGGAAAAGGCTACGAGCAGTACTTC
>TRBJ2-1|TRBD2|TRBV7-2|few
CASSPTSGSGFF
TGTGCCAGCAGCCCCACTAGCGGATCCGGGTTCTTC
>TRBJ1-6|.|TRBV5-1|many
CASSLYTGSYNSPLHF
TGCGCCAGCAGCTTGTATACGGGTTCCTATAATTCACCCCTCCACTTT
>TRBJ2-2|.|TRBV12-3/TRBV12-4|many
CASTRDLVTGELFF
TGTGCCAGCACCCGGGACCTCGTCACCGGGGAGCTGTTTTTT
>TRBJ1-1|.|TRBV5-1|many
CASSFTGDETEAFF
TGCGCCAGCAGCTTTACAGGAGACGAGACTGAAGCTTTCTTT
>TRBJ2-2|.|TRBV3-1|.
CAALGTGELFF
TGTGCCGCACTAGGGACCGGGGAGCTGTTTTTT
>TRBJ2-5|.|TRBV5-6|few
CASSLVEVETQYF
TGTGCCAGCAGCTTGGTCGAAGTGGAGACCCAGTACTTC
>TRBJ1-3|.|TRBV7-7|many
CASSPGRNSGNTIYF
TGTGCCAGCAGCCCTGGCAGGAACTCTGGAAACACCATATATTTT
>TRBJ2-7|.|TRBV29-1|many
CSAGAPDYEQYF
TGCAGCGCAGGGGCCCCCGACTACGAGCAGTACTTC
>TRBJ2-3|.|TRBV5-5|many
CASSLDAPSTDTQYF
TGTGCCAGCAGCTTGGACGCGCCTAGCACAGATACGCAGTATTTT
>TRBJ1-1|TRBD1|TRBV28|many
CASSNAGTGNTEAFF
TGTGCCAGCAGCAACGCCGGGACAGGGAACACTGAAGCTTTCTTT
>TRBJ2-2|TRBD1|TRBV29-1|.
CSAQGENTGELFF
TGCAGCGCACAGGGGGAGAACACCGGGGAGCTGTTTTTT
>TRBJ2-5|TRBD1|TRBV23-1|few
CAAVIGTGQETQYF
TGCGCAGCAGTCATCGGGACAGGCCAAGAGACCCAGTACTTC